Listed here are 6 T cell receptor beta chains from one sample, sequenced in a study of early T cells in non-severe SARS-CoV-2 infection (dated by TCRdb to the early 2020s). The library was prepared using 5' RACE. TCRdb lists the instrument as NextSeq 500. The raw public reads went through TCRdb reprocessing: fastp at Q25, MiXCR clone calling, in-frame beta chains kept. Each entry merges the rows of one CDR3 protein and shows their most common DNA and genes. The sample contains around 66,000 distinct CDR3 sequences, 5.9% of them found a single time. Of the sample, approximately 3.6% is held by the ten largest clones. Sequencing was performed on whole blood, taken at baseline. Every receptor here comes from an adult who was a healthcare worker with PCR-confirmed SARS-CoV-2 infection or an uninfected control (not recorded which).

In this sample, this clonotype turned up many times. CDR3 residues: CASSSGQGYGYTF. For the CDR3, the DNA is TGTGCCAGCAGTTCGGGACAGGGGTATGGCTACACCTTC. The gene calls are TRBV12-3 or TRBV12-4 and TRBJ1-2; 10 nucleotides line up with TRBD1. There are 13 residues in the CDR3. V dropped 4 bases and J dropped 5; count of bases not matched to a gene: 1.

This clonotype was observed a handful of times. The chain joins TRBV9 to TRBJ1-2; D is uncertain. Germline loops: CDR1 SGDLS, CDR2 YYNGEE. The CDR3 has 14 amino acids. Trimming stripped 0 bases from V and 2 bases from J, with 8 bases between. CDR3 bases: TGTGCCAGCAGCGTAGATTACCTAAACTATGGCTACACCTTC. Protein sequence: CASSVDYLNYGYTF.

At least ten counts were recorded for this clonotype. The V call is TRBV18, the J call TRBJ2-7, with a tentative D call TRBD1 (6 bases). Germline V CDR1 and CDR2: KGHSH, LQKENI. This CDR3 is built from 14 residues. Trimming took 5 bases from V and 2 from J, leaving 13 bases between them. The CDR3 region is CASSSGTHTYEQYF. CDR3 coding DNA: TGTGCCAGCTCATCCGGGACACACACCTACGAGCAGTACTTC.

The chain couples TRBV20-1 to TRBJ1-5; D is uncertain. The germline CDR1 and CDR2 sequences are DFQATT and SNEGSKA (reference sequence). The V end was cut by 0 bases, the J end by 6 bases, with 12 bases between. This CDR3 is built from 14 residues. CDR3 sequence (DNA): TGCAGTGCTAGAGATTCAAGCGGAGGTCAGCCCCAGCATTTT. Translating gives CSARDSSGGQPQHF.

V and J are TRBV20-1 and TRBJ1-1; the D is unclear. Germline CDR1 is DFQATT and CDR2 is SNEGSKA (reference sequence). This CDR3 comprises 10 residues. The V gene lost 0 bases and the J gene lost 7 bases, with 3 bases spanning the gap. The CDR3 nucleotides read TGCAGTGCTAGAGAGGTTGAAGCTTTCTTT. Translating gives CSAREVEAFF.

V and J are TRBV18 and TRBJ1-2; D uncertain. The CDR3 length is 13 residues. Germline loops: CDR1 KGHSH, CDR2 LQKENI. With 3 bases removed from V and 6 bases from J, the gap between germline ends came to 11 bases. The CDR3 spells CASSPNPMDGYTF. The CDR3 region has the DNA TGTGCCAGCTCACCGAACCCCATGGATGGCTACACCTTC. The variable domain in full, completed from reference TRBV18 and TRBJ1-2, reads NAGVMQNPRHLVRRRGQEARLRCSPMKGHSHVYWYRQLPEEGLKFMVYLQKENIIDESGMPKERFSAEFPKEGPSILRIQQVVRGDSAAYFCASSPNPMDGYTFGSGTRLTVV.